This paragraph reports one TCR beta chain. This clone was seen a single time. Its recognized antigen is unknown. Base qualities are not at hand, and no much larger clone is one base apart. The germline V gene specifies SQVTM as CDR1 and ANQGSEA as CDR2. At the junction V is shortened by 4 bases and J by 3 bases, with 10 bases in between. There are 12 amino acids in the CDR3, from cysteine to phenylalanine inclusive. Of the read, only the CDR3 DNA is kept; its 36 bases are in frame from base 1. The data derive from a study of neoadjuvant anti-PD-1 for oral cavity cancer (dated by TCRdb to about 2021). At the level of the whole study: Three to four biweekly doses of nivolumab at 3 mg/kg were mostly administered to patients before curative-intent surgical resection. The parent correlative cohort had over ten patients and a response rate of 33%. A fourth nivolumab dose was given around day 43 to patients without progression, and definitive surgical resection was performed in those patients on days 50-56. Under RECIST 1.1, patients with complete response, partial response or stable disease were classed as responders, and patients with progression were classed as non-responders. What the study reported, not specific to this receptor: The TCR analyses had only three patients in each response group, and the authors called for validation in larger cohorts. A higher pretreatment blood Treg/Th17 ratio correlated with both higher pretreatment blood TCRbeta clonality and lower post-treatment tumor TCRbeta clonality. Larger post-treatment sizes of preexisting intratumoral clones correlated with greater tumor shrinkage, suggesting expansion of preexisting clones contributed to response.

For survey sequencing of tumor libraries, mostly approximately 4.5 ug of input genomic DNA was used, and two replicates were run per sample. The immunoSEQ hsTCRbeta kit was used to prepare TCRbeta libraries according to the manufacturer's instructions. Sequencing of the completed libraries took place using an Illumina NovaSeq 6000 S4 flow cell after they had been pooled to around 3 nM. Turning to the authors' computational methods: Raw data preprocessing and quality control were performed with the immunoSEQ Analyzer. The analysis was restricted to productive rearrangements, with each unique CDR3 amino acid sequence defining a clonotype. Repertoire clonality was estimated as the Gini-Simpson index, which was calculated using the R package tcR. Student's t test was used to compare Gini indices, while Pearson correlation assessed associations with tumor size change. The table comes from immuneACCESS by way of TCRdb, which keeps in-frame sequences with V and J called. Part of the clones is missing from these tables; in studies checked, under half for an unresolved V gene and the rest for unknown reasons. V, J and clone size are those of that table, while D and trimming were read from the DNA. Across this sample there are around 9,800 clones, with 40% to 65% seen only once. Of the sample, under 30% is held by the ten largest clones.

The meaning of the sample's time point label: before neoadjuvant nivolumab. Patients had been newly diagnosed with stage II-IVA oral cavity squamous cell carcinoma, and no prior systemic or radiation treatment had been given to the patients. The cohort consisted of patients with HPV-negative, locally advanced oral cavity squamous cell carcinoma. The samples were drawn from a longitudinal correlative study tied to a single-arm phase II trial testing neoadjuvant nivolumab in oral cavity squamous cell carcinoma. Subject-matched pre- and post-treatment PBMCs and tumors from three responders and three non-responders were subjected to genomic DNA-based TCRbeta sequencing. The Maxwell RSC DNA from Tissue kit was used to isolate genomic DNA from tumor tissue.

The receptor's source is a person between 40 and 85 years old with oral cavity squamous cell carcinoma. The chain is encoded by TRBV29-1 joined to TRBJ2-7; a tentative D match to TRBD1 spans 6 bases. Specimen: tumor tissue, collected before nivolumab (anti-PD-1) treatment. In nucleotide form, the sequence is TGCAGCGTTGGTATAGGGGGCTACGAGCAGTACTTC. Protein translation: CSVGIGGYEQYF.